The 25 T cell receptor beta chains presented below share a single source sample, sequenced in a study of cytomegalovirus exposure and HLA in healthy donors. Vbeta (60) and Jbeta (13) primers were used in the PCR. Sequencing used immunoSEQ multiplex PCR; TCRdb keeps in-frame clones, though not all of them. The table shows some 150,000 clones, with around nine tenths occurring only once. Sequencing input: PBMCs. The receptors stem from a woman under 40 in good health and CMV-seronegative.

The chain combines TRBV4-1 with TRBJ2-4; 9 bases agree with TRBD1. From germline, CDR1 is MGHRA and CDR2 YSYEKL. Unmatched junction bases numbered 6, after V lost 0 bases and J lost 6 bases. This CDR3 comprises 16 residues. CDR3 protein: CASSQDRGQGLNIQYF. The CDR3 DNA reads TGCGCCAGCAGCCAAGATCGAGGACAGGGGTTAAACATTCAGTACTTC.

The chain joins TRBV5-6 to TRBJ2-7, with no clear D. Trimming left V 1 base short and J 3 bases short, with 20 bases between. Germline V gene lookup returns CDR1 SGHDT and CDR2 YYEEEE. CDR3 size: 17 residues. CDR3 region: CASSLLHLPSQVYEQYF. CDR3 nucleotide sequence: TGTGCCAGCAGCTTGCTTCACCTACCAAGCCAGGTCTACGAGCAGTACTTC.

The V call is TRBV7-2, the J call TRBJ1-2; the match to TRBD1 covers 7 bases. This CDR3 region has 14 residues. Germline loops: CDR1 SGHTA, CDR2 FQGNSA. V lost 5 bases to trimming and J lost 8 bases; unmatched junction nucleotides: 11. This chain's CDR3 is CASSMSQGVQGYTF. Written as DNA, the CDR3 is TGTGCCAGCAGCATGAGCCAGGGGGTTCAGGGCTACACCTTC.

The chain has TRBV21-1 and TRBJ1-5; the listed D gene, TRBD1, was not tested against the DNA. TRBV21-1 is tagged as a pseudogene. The CDR3 runs 15 residues. CDR3 residues: CASSPTGYSNQPQHF. The CDR3 DNA follows: TGTGCCAGCAGCCCCACAGGGTATAGCAATCAGCCCCAGCATTTT.

The chain links TRBV11-2 to TRBJ1-1; no definite D call. From germline, CDR1 is SGHAT and CDR2 FQNNGV. The CDR3 runs 18 residues. V was cut by 1 base and J by 8 bases, with 26 bases left in between. CDR3: CASSLVRAGGRREPEAFF. The CDR3 coding sequence is TGTGCCAGCAGCTTAGTAAGGGCGGGAGGGCGCCGGGAACCCGAAGCTTTCTTT.

This clone was detected only once. The chain recombines TRBV7-9 with TRBJ1-3, with TRBD1 as a possible D gene (5 bases). Trimming pared 1 base from V and 0 bases from J, leaving 13 bases between. Germline lookup yields CDR1 SEHNR and CDR2 FQNEAQ (reference sequence). CDR3 length: 17 amino acids. Here the CDR3 DNA reads TGTGCCAGCAGCTTAGAGGGCAGGGATATCTCTGGAAACACCATATATTTT. Its translation is CASSLEGRDISGNTIYF.

The chain couples TRBV6-6 to TRBJ2-3; D might be TRBD1 (6 bases). CDR3 size: 13 residues. Germline lookup yields CDR1 MNHNY and CDR2 SVGAGI (reference sequence). V shed 4 bases and J shed 3 bases, with 8 bases lying between them. The CDR3 reads CASSSQGTDTQYF. For the CDR3, the DNA is TGTGCCAGCAGTTCACAGGGTACAGATACGCAGTATTTT.

The CDR3 DNA is TGTGCCAGCAGCTCGACCTTGGGACTAGCGGGGTGGGAGACCCAGTACTTC. This gives the protein CASSSTLGLAGWETQYF. The chain couples TRBV11-2 to TRBJ2-5; TRBD2 agrees at 13 bases. Germline V gives CDR1 SGHAT, CDR2 FQNNGV. CDR3 length: 17 amino acids. Unmatched junction bases numbered 10, after V lost 4 bases and J lost 5 bases.

This clone showed up just once. The chain links TRBV10-1 to TRBJ2-1; 9 bases are a match to TRBD2. Germline V gives CDR1 WNHNN, CDR2 SYGVQD (reference sequence). The CDR3 length is 16 residues. The junction had 8 bases not matched to a gene; V was cut back by 0 bases and J by 8 bases. For the CDR3, the DNA is TGCGCCAGCAGTGAGTCCGGGGCGGGGGGGCTCGATGAGCAGTTCTTC. This translates into CASSESGAGGLDEQFF.

The chain combines TRBV19 with TRBJ1-5; 7 bases are shared with TRBD1. Trimming removed 4 bases from V and 5 bases from J; junction bases left unmatched: 8. Germline values: CDR1 LNHDA, CDR2 SQIVND (reference sequence). The CDR3 covers 15 residues. The CDR3 DNA reads TGTGCCAGTAGTACCCGGGACAGTACCTATCAGCCCCAGCATTTT. This sequence encodes CASSTRDSTYQPQHF.

The chain couples TRBV4-1 to TRBJ2-2; TRBD2 agrees at 12 bases. Germline V lookup: CDR1 MGHRA, CDR2 YSYEKL. The CDR3 is 18 amino acids. The trim removed 3 bases at V and 7 bases at J, leaving 12 bases unmatched. The DNA for the CDR3 is TGCGCCAGCAGCCACCCCCGACTAGCGGGAGAGATAGGCGGGGAGCTGTTTTTT. Translation gives CASSHPRLAGEIGGELFF.

This sequence joins TRBV18 and TRBJ2-2; 9 nucleotides agree with TRBD2. The CDR3 runs 17 residues. CDR1 and CDR2 from the germline V gene are KGHSH and LQKENI. The trim removed 3 bases at V and 3 bases at J, leaving 8 bases unmatched. The CDR3 region has the DNA TGTGCCAGCTCACCTATAAGACTAGCGGAGGACACCGGGGAGCTGTTTTTT. This translates into CASSPIRLAEDTGELFF.

For the CDR3, the DNA is TGTGCCAGCTCACCCGAGGACATGTTCGGCTATGGCTACACCTTC. Its translation is CASSPEDMFGYGYTF. The chain recombines TRBV18 with TRBJ1-2; the D gene is possibly TRBD1 (5 bases). V lost 3 bases, J lost 4 bases, and 15 bases lay in between. CDR1 is KGHSH, CDR2 LQKENI, per germline. The CDR3 has 15 amino acids.

V is TRBV6-5 and J is TRBJ1-5, with a tentative D call TRBD1 (6 bases). The CDR3 is made up of 14 amino acids. V gave up 5 bases and J gave up 6 bases, with 14 bases separating them. Germline values: CDR1 MNHEY, CDR2 SVGAGI. The CDR3 spells CASSAGTWGQPQHF. The CDR3 nucleotides read TGTGCCAGCAGTGCCGGGACATGGGGTCAGCCCCAGCATTTT.

This clone came up once. The CDR3 DNA reads TGTGCCAGCTCACCACAGGCTAGCGGGAACGAGCAGTACTTC. This gives the protein CASSPQASGNEQYF. V gene TRBV18 combines with J gene TRBJ2-7; 9 nucleotides agree with TRBD2. CDR3 length: 14 amino acids. The J segment lost 5 bases and the V segment lost 1 base, leaving 3 bases of the junction unmatched. Germline V gene sequence: CDR1 KGHSH, CDR2 LQKENI.

V usage is TRBV5-5 and J usage is TRBJ1-4; D call uncertain. Trimming removed 1 base from V and 7 bases from J, with 8 bases in between. This CDR3 has 13 residues. Germline V gene sequence: CDR1 SGHKS, CDR2 YYEKEE (reference sequence). The chain's CDR3 is CASSLFPLEKLFF. DNA of the CDR3: TGTGCCAGCAGCTTGTTTCCCCTTGAAAAACTGTTTTTT.

This clone was seen a few times. The genes are TRBV10-3 and TRBJ2-5; a weak D match, TRBD1 (6 bases). Per germline, CDR1 ENHRY and CDR2 SYGVKD. The CDR3 is 13 residues long. V was clipped by 4 bases and J by 5 bases, with 11 bases between them. The CDR3 spells CAISVGQGETQYF. DNA of the CDR3: TGTGCCATCAGTGTGGGGCAGGGGGAGACCCAGTACTTC.

The V gene is TRBV7-2, the J gene TRBJ2-7; D not certain. This CDR3 spans 13 amino acids. CDR1 SGHTA and CDR2 FQGNSA come from the germline V gene. V lost 1 base to trimming and J lost 5 bases, with 9 bases between them. The CDR3 reads CASSLGGRDEQYF. Written as DNA, the CDR3 is TGTGCCAGCAGCTTAGGAGGTCGGGACGAGCAGTACTTC.

The chain has TRBV7-6 and TRBJ1-3, with no clear D. With 1 base removed from V and 4 bases from J, the gap between germline ends came to 23 bases. Germline CDR1 is SGHVS and CDR2 is FNYEAQ. The CDR3 length is 19 residues. The CDR3 region is CASSLEAARLPVVGNTIYF. CDR3 in DNA: TGTGCCAGCAGCTTAGAGGCGGCTCGGCTCCCGGTAGTGGGAAACACCATATATTTT.

This clone came up once. This chain uses TRBV29-1 with TRBJ1-2, with TRBD1 matching over 7 bases. The CDR3 covers 17 residues. In germline, CDR1 is SQVTM, CDR2 ANQGSEA. Trimming at V came to 6 bases and at J to 4 bases, leaving 20 bases not matched to a gene. The DNA for the CDR3 is TGCAGCGTCCGACTAACTATCCAAACAGGGGACGGCTATGGCTACACCTTC. It encodes CSVRLTIQTGDGYGYTF.

The rearrangement links TRBV5-1 to TRBJ2-3; 8 bases fit TRBD2. The trim removed 5 bases at V and 4 bases at J, leaving 6 bases unmatched. CDR1 is SGHRS, CDR2 YFSETQ, per germline. This CDR3 is 14 amino acids long. CDR3 loop: CASRLAGGSDTQYF. Written as DNA, the CDR3 is TGCGCCAGCAGACTGGCGGGAGGCTCAGATACGCAGTATTTT.

The chain carries TRBV27 and TRBJ2-3; the D gene is possibly TRBD2 (6 bases). The germline V gene has CDR1 MNHEY and CDR2 SMNVEV (reference sequence). The CDR3 consists of 15 residues. V lost 6 bases to trimming and J lost 1 base, with 14 bases between them. The CDR3 loop is CASSLGGSGTDTQYF. In nucleotides, the CDR3 is TGTGCCAGCAGCCTCGGGGGAAGTGGCACAGATACGCAGTATTTT.

The gene calls are TRBV18 and TRBJ1-2; 9 bases are a match to TRBD1. This CDR3 is 15 amino acids long. Trimming cost V 5 bases and J 4 bases; bases outside gene matches: 8. The germline V gene encodes CDR1 KGHSH and CDR2 LQKENI. CDR3: CASSKGQGFSYGYTF. CDR3 nucleotide sequence: TGTGCCAGCTCAAAGGGACAGGGTTTTAGCTATGGCTACACCTTC. Using reference TRBV18 and TRBJ1-2 for the parts outside the CDR3, the full variable domain is NAGVMQNPRHLVRRRGQEARLRCSPMKGHSHVYWYRQLPEEGLKFMVYLQKENIIDESGMPKERFSAEFPKEGPSILRIQQVVRGDSAAYFCASSKGQGFSYGYTFGSGTRLTVV.

V is TRBV5-1 and J is TRBJ1-1; D is perhaps TRBD1 (5 bases). V gave up 0 bases and J gave up 7 bases, with 10 bases separating them. CDR1 and CDR2 from the germline V gene are SGHRS and YFSETQ. The CDR3 is made up of 13 amino acids. The CDR3 coding sequence is TGCGCCAGCAGCTTGGGGATACAGGATGAAGCTTTCTTT. Amino acids: CASSLGIQDEAFF.

The V gene is TRBV6-5, the J gene TRBJ2-3; tentatively, D is TRBD2 (5 bases). This CDR3 contains 16 residues. Germline V lookup: CDR1 MNHEY, CDR2 SVGAGI. V was shortened by 2 bases and J by 4 bases, with 16 bases between the two germline ends. The chain's CDR3 is CASSYRVFSGSDTQYF. The CDR3 nucleotides read TGTGCCAGCAGTTACCGTGTTTTCAGCGGCTCAGATACGCAGTATTTT.